This T cell receptor (beta chain) is from a study of blood T cells in healthy people across ages. Study as a whole: Per every two T cells, about one barcoded beta molecule was captured by template switching.

CDR1 and CDR2 (germline): MGHRA, YSYEKL. CDR3 size: 14 residues. Trimming took 2 bases from V and 4 from J, leaving 12 bases between them. Overall study findings and caveats: A roughly linear age-dependent decrease characterized TCR beta diversity per million T cells. Since the PBMCs were unsorted, naive and antigen-experienced cells could not be conclusively compared.

Primers used in a second PCR of roughly 7 to 12 cycles were a sample-barcoded 5' primer and a J-beta primer mix. Each cDNA molecule carried a tag from a template-switch adaptor that contained 12 random nucleotides. One entry per CDR3 protein results from TCRdb running MiXCR on the 5' RACE reads. In the table there are over a million distinct CDR3 sequences, 45% to 70% of which are singletons. For this clonotype: Its antigen is not identified.

The sequenced material came from blood. The chain is built from TRBV4-1 and TRBJ2-7, with a tentative D call TRBD2 (7 bases). The sequence was obtained from a man aged 18-30 years in good health. The CDR3 loop reads CASSQRGALYEQYF. Here the CDR3 DNA reads TGCGCCAGCAGCCAACGGGGGGCCCTATACGAGCAGTACTTC.